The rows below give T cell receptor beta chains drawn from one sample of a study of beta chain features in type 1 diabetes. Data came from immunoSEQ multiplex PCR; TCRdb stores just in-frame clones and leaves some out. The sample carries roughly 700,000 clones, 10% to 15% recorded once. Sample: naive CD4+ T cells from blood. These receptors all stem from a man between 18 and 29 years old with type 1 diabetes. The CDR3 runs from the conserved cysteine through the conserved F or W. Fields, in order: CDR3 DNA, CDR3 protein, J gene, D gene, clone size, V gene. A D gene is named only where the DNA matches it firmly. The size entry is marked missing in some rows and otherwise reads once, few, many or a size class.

cdr3_nt: TGTGCCAGCTCACCCAGGGTATCAGGGGACTATGGCTACACCTTC
cdr3_aa: CASSPRVSGDYGYTF
j_call: TRBJ1-2
d_call: -
clone_size: -
v_call: TRBV18

cdr3_nt: TGCGCCAGCAGCTTAGTAGAGGGGGCTGCAGGCTACACCTTC
cdr3_aa: CASSLVEGAAGYTF
j_call: TRBJ1-2
d_call: TRBD1
clone_size: -
v_call: TRBV5-1

cdr3_nt: TGTGCCAGCAGTCTCGGGGCCGCCGGGACTGAAGCTTTCTTT
cdr3_aa: CASSLGAAGTEAFF
j_call: TRBJ1-1
d_call: -
clone_size: few
v_call: TRBV28

cdr3_nt: TGTGCCAGCAGTCCGCCCATCCTTTCTAGCACAGATACGCAGTATTTT
cdr3_aa: CASSPPILSSTDTQYF
j_call: TRBJ2-3
d_call: -
clone_size: -
v_call: TRBV6-6

cdr3_nt: TGTGCCAGCAGCTTCTCCCCACAATACAATGAGCAGTTCTTC
cdr3_aa: CASSFSPQYNEQFF
j_call: TRBJ2-1
d_call: -
clone_size: -
v_call: TRBV7-9

cdr3_nt: TGTGCCAGCAGCACACCCACTGCGAATGAGCAGTTCTTC
cdr3_aa: CASSTPTANEQFF
j_call: TRBJ2-1
d_call: -
clone_size: -
v_call: TRBV7-8

cdr3_nt: TGTGCCAGCAGCTTAGGTGGACCTCAGATCACAGATACGCAGTATTTT
cdr3_aa: CASSLGGPQITDTQYF
j_call: TRBJ2-3
d_call: -
clone_size: few
v_call: TRBV7-3

cdr3_nt: TGCAGCGTTGAAGCTCAGCAGGAACGCACAGATACGCAGTATTTT
cdr3_aa: CSVEAQQERTDTQYF
j_call: TRBJ2-3
d_call: -
clone_size: -
v_call: TRBV29-1

cdr3_nt: TGTGCCAGCAGCTGGGACAGGGCAGGTGTCACTGAAGCTTTCTTT
cdr3_aa: CASSWDRAGVTEAFF
j_call: TRBJ1-1
d_call: TRBD1
clone_size: few
v_call: TRBV14

cdr3_nt: TGTGCCAGCAGCAAGACAGGGCAAGAGACCCAGTACTTC
cdr3_aa: CASSKTGQETQYF
j_call: TRBJ2-5
d_call: TRBD1
clone_size: few
v_call: TRBV28

cdr3_nt: TGCGCCAGCAGCCGGGACAGGCAAGAGACCCAGTACTTC
cdr3_aa: CASSRDRQETQYF
j_call: TRBJ2-5
d_call: TRBD1
clone_size: few
v_call: TRBV5-1

cdr3_nt: TGTGCCAGCCCCTCGGGGGACAGGGACGATGGCTACACCTTC
cdr3_aa: CASPSGDRDDGYTF
j_call: TRBJ1-2
d_call: -
clone_size: -
v_call: TRBV21-1

cdr3_nt: TGTGCCAGCAGCTTAGATACGGACCTCGAAAAACTGTTTTTT
cdr3_aa: CASSLDTDLEKLFF
j_call: TRBJ1-4
d_call: -
clone_size: few
v_call: TRBV7-9

cdr3_nt: TGTGCCAGCAGCCCTTATTCACCAGGGGAGCAGTTCTTC
cdr3_aa: CASSPYSPGEQFF
j_call: TRBJ2-1
d_call: -
clone_size: few
v_call: TRBV7-9

cdr3_nt: TGTGCCACCAGCAGAGTTGTGGGGACAGGGGACAATGAGCAGTTCTTC
cdr3_aa: CATSRVVGTGDNEQFF
j_call: TRBJ2-1
d_call: TRBD1
clone_size: -
v_call: TRBV15

cdr3_nt: TGTGCCAGCAGCCCCTTGAGGGATGGCTATGGCTACACCTTC
cdr3_aa: CASSPLRDGYGYTF
j_call: TRBJ1-2
d_call: -
clone_size: -
v_call: TRBV28

cdr3_nt: TGTGCCAGCAGCTCCCCCTGGGGCAGGGGGAGAGGAGGAGAGACCCAGTACTTC
cdr3_aa: CASSSPWGRGRGGETQYF
j_call: TRBJ2-5
d_call: TRBD1
clone_size: few
v_call: TRBV7-2

cdr3_nt: TGTGCCACCCTTCAATACAGGGAGGGGGAGCAGTACTTC
cdr3_aa: CATLQYREGEQYF
j_call: TRBJ2-7
d_call: -
clone_size: few
v_call: TRBV6-1

cdr3_nt: TGCGCCAGCACCTTGGGGACCGGCTCAGCCTACGAGCAGTACTTC
cdr3_aa: CASTLGTGSAYEQYF
j_call: TRBJ2-7
d_call: -
clone_size: -
v_call: TRBV5-1

cdr3_nt: TGTGCCACCAGCAGAGATAGGCAATACGTCCTTTTTGCCACAGATACGCAGTATTTT
cdr3_aa: CATSRDRQYVLFATDTQYF
j_call: TRBJ2-3
d_call: -
clone_size: -
v_call: TRBV15

cdr3_nt: TGTGCCTGGAGTGTAGGTACCCCGACCTATAATTCACCCCTCCACTTT
cdr3_aa: CAWSVGTPTYNSPLHF
j_call: TRBJ1-6
d_call: -
clone_size: -
v_call: TRBV30

cdr3_nt: TGTGCCAGCAGCCCCCCAGGGACAGGGGATTCAGATACGCAGTATTTT
cdr3_aa: CASSPPGTGDSDTQYF
j_call: TRBJ2-3
d_call: TRBD1
clone_size: -
v_call: TRBV7-9

cdr3_nt: TGTGCCAGCTCGGCGACACCCGGGGGCAATCAGCCCCAGCATTTT
cdr3_aa: CASSATPGGNQPQHF
j_call: TRBJ1-5
d_call: -
clone_size: -
v_call: TRBV18

cdr3_nt: TGCAGCGTTGAACCGTCTGGGGCCAACGTCCTGACTTTC
cdr3_aa: CSVEPSGANVLTF
j_call: TRBJ2-6
d_call: -
clone_size: -
v_call: TRBV29-1

cdr3_nt: TGCGCCAGCAGCCAAGATACGGGACACCACTACGAGCAGTACTTC
cdr3_aa: CASSQDTGHHYEQYF
j_call: TRBJ2-7
d_call: -
clone_size: few
v_call: TRBV4-1

cdr3_nt: TGCGCCAGCAGCTTGGACGGGCTCGATCAGCCCCAGCATTTT
cdr3_aa: CASSLDGLDQPQHF
j_call: TRBJ1-5
d_call: -
clone_size: -
v_call: TRBV5-1

cdr3_nt: TGTGCCAGCAGCTTGTCTGGAAACACCATATATTTT
cdr3_aa: CASSLSGNTIYF
j_call: TRBJ1-3
d_call: -
clone_size: -
v_call: TRBV7-6

cdr3_nt: TGTGCCTGGAGGGGGACAGGGGGTACTTCACCCCTCCACTTT
cdr3_aa: CAWRGTGGTSPLHF
j_call: TRBJ1-6
d_call: TRBD1
clone_size: -
v_call: TRBV30

cdr3_nt: TGTGCCAGCAGCGATACCGTCCGGCAGCGGAGCTCCTACAATGAGCAGTTCTTC
cdr3_aa: CASSDTVRQRSSYNEQFF
j_call: TRBJ2-1
d_call: -
clone_size: few
v_call: TRBV7-2

cdr3_nt: TGTGCCAGCAGCGACGGGACTCCTTTTCCCAAAAACATTCAGTACTTC
cdr3_aa: CASSDGTPFPKNIQYF
j_call: TRBJ2-4
d_call: -
clone_size: few
v_call: TRBV7-9

cdr3_nt: TGTGCCAGCAGCCAAGAATCCATTAGCACAGATACGCAGTATTTT
cdr3_aa: CASSQESISTDTQYF
j_call: TRBJ2-3
d_call: -
clone_size: -
v_call: TRBV4-2

cdr3_nt: TGTGCCACCAGCAGAGACGTTGTGGTTCGGCCCCAGCATTTT
cdr3_aa: CATSRDVVVRPQHF
j_call: TRBJ1-5
d_call: -
clone_size: -
v_call: TRBV15

cdr3_nt: TGCAGCGTAGACCCCTCGAGCTCTGGAAACACCATATATTTT
cdr3_aa: CSVDPSSSGNTIYF
j_call: TRBJ1-3
d_call: -
clone_size: -
v_call: TRBV29-1

cdr3_nt: TGTGCCAGCAGTTGGGACAGTAACTATGGCTACACCTTC
cdr3_aa: CASSWDSNYGYTF
j_call: TRBJ1-2
d_call: TRBD1
clone_size: -
v_call: TRBV6-6

cdr3_nt: TGCAGCGTTGGCGGACGGCCTTACTACGAGCAGTACTTC
cdr3_aa: CSVGGRPYYEQYF
j_call: TRBJ2-7
d_call: -
clone_size: -
v_call: TRBV29-1

cdr3_nt: TGTGCCAGCAGTTGGACGGGGACTGCCTCCTACGAGCAGTACTTC
cdr3_aa: CASSWTGTASYEQYF
j_call: TRBJ2-7
d_call: -
clone_size: -
v_call: TRBV6-5